One and the same sample provided the 23 T cell receptor beta chains below, sequenced in a study of T cell responses to AZD1222 COVID-19 vaccine. TCRdb keeps only in-frame clones here, not all; method: immunoSEQ multiplex PCR. In the table there are around 84,000 clones, just over 85% of which are singletons. The sequencing here drew on peripheral blood, taken on day 0 of MenACWY control vaccination. The source of these receptors is an adult in good health.

The chain joins TRBV5-1 to TRBJ2-7, with TRBD1 matching 10 bases. The germline gives CDR1 SGHRS, CDR2 YFSETQ. V lost 4 bases and J lost 7; bases outside the gene matches: 8. The CDR3 contains 14 residues. CDR3 protein: CASSPGQGRAEQYF. The CDR3 DNA is TGCGCCAGCAGCCCGGGACAGGGGAGGGCGGAGCAGTACTTC.

This rearrangement joins TRBV4-1 to TRBJ1-2, with D possibly being TRBD1 (6 bases). CDR3 length: 15 residues. The germline V gene has CDR1 MGHRA and CDR2 YSYEKL. The V and J ends lost 4 bases and 4 bases respectively, with 16 bases between them. CDR3 region: CASSPQGTAGYGYTF. The CDR3 DNA sequence: TGCGCCAGCAGCCCACAGGGTACAGCCGGCTATGGCTACACCTTC.

This sequence joins TRBV10-1 and TRBJ1-1; no clear D. The length of the CDR3 is 13 residues. In germline, CDR1 is WNHNN, CDR2 SYGVQD (reference sequence). Trimming stripped 3 bases from V and 4 bases from J, with 9 bases between. DNA for the CDR3: TGCGCCAGCAGTGAACGCCGTCCCACTGAAGCTTTCTTT. Protein: CASSERRPTEAFF.

The V and J genes are TRBV6-5 and TRBJ2-7, with TRBD2 matching 10 bases. Germline V gene lookup returns CDR1 MNHEY and CDR2 SVGAGI. CDR3 size: 13 residues. The V and J ends lost 7 bases and 4 bases, in that order; junction bases with no gene match: 4. The CDR3 spells CASIAGGRYEQYF. CDR3 in DNA: TGTGCCAGCATAGCGGGGGGTCGGTACGAGCAGTACTTC.

The V and J genes are TRBV3-1 (or the pseudogene TRBV3-2) and TRBJ2-3, with D possibly being TRBD1 or TRBD2 (6 bases each). V lost 0 bases and J lost 4, with 17 bases in between. The germline V gene has CDR1 LGHDT and CDR2 YNNKEL (reference sequence). The length of the CDR3 is 17 residues. CDR3: CASSQDKKQGGPDTQYF. Written as DNA, the CDR3 is TGTGCCAGCAGCCAAGATAAGAAACAGGGAGGCCCAGATACGCAGTATTTT.

This clone has a single count. The chain couples TRBV12-5 to TRBJ1-1; D is uncertain. Germline V gene lookup returns CDR1 LGHNT and CDR2 FRNRAP. With 6 bases removed from V and 6 bases from J, the gap between germline ends came to 11 bases. This CDR3 is 12 amino acids long. The CDR3 DNA reads TGTGCTAGTGGCATGCATAGCGCTGAAGCTTTCTTT. This translates into CASGMHSAEAFF. Complete variable domain (other parts from reference TRBV12-5 and TRBJ1-1): DARVTQTPRHKVTEMGQEVTMRCQPILGHNTVFWYRQTMMQGLELLAYFRNRAPLDDSGMPKDRFSAEMPDATLATLKIQPSEPRDSAVYFCASGMHSAEAFFGQGTRLTVV.

The CDR3 DNA reads TGTGCCAGCAGTGATACGCTTTCAATCTGGCGACAGACAAATTCACCCCTCCACTTT. It yields the protein CASSDTLSIWRQTNSPLHF. The rearrangement links TRBV6-1 to TRBJ1-6, with D perhaps matching TRBD1 (5 bases). Germline V gene lookup returns CDR1 MNHNS and CDR2 SASEGT. The V end was cut by 3 bases, the J end by 7 bases, with 25 bases between. The CDR3 runs 19 residues.

The CDR3 bases are TGTGCCAGCAGCTTAGGCAACAGGGGACCGAACACTGAAGCTTTCTTT. This translates into CASSLGNRGPNTEAFF. The J gene is TRBJ1-1, the V gene TRBV11-1; 7 bases line up with TRBD1. CDR1 is SGHAT and CDR2 is FQDESV in the germline V gene (reference sequence). This CDR3 is built from 16 residues. V was clipped by 1 base and J by 1 base; unmatched bases: 6.

The chain has TRBV19 and TRBJ1-2; a possible D gene is TRBD1 (6 bases). Germline lookup yields CDR1 LNHDA and CDR2 SQIVND (reference sequence). The V gene lost 5 bases and the J gene lost 8 bases, with 15 bases spanning the gap. This CDR3 spans 13 amino acids. CDR3 DNA: TGTGCCAGTAGTCTCGGGGGGGCGCAGGGCTACACCTTC. Its protein is CASSLGGAQGYTF. Full variable domain (remainder filled in from reference TRBV19 and TRBJ1-2): DGGITQSPKYLFRKEGQNVTLSCEQNLNHDAMYWYRQDPGQGLRLIYYSQIVNDFQKGDIAEGYSVSREKKESFPLTVTSAQKNPTAFYLCASSLGGAQGYTFGSGTRLTVV.

In DNA, the CDR3 is TGTGCCAGCAGCGGGGACAGGGGGCGACACAATGAGCAGTTCTTC. This translates into CASSGDRGRHNEQFF. The gene calls are TRBV2 and TRBJ2-1; 12 nucleotides match TRBD1. J was trimmed by 5 bases and V by 6 bases; bases with no gene match: 5. CDR3 size: 15 residues. CDR1 SNHLY and CDR2 FYNNEI come from the germline V gene.

This clone was observed a single time. The chain links TRBV5-1 to TRBJ1-2, with TRBD1 as a possible D gene (6 bases). Between the trimmed V and J ends, which lost 0 bases and 7 bases, there was a span of 16 bases. The CDR3 totals 15 residues. Germline CDR1 is SGHRS and CDR2 is YFSETQ. The DNA for the CDR3 is TGCGCCAGCAGCTTGGTTGGGCCAGGGGACTCTGGCTACACCTTC. It specifies CASSLVGPGDSGYTF.

This chain joins TRBV4-1 and TRBJ1-1; D is undetermined. CDR1 is MGHRA, CDR2 YSYEKL, per germline. The CDR3 is 17 amino acids. The ends were cut back, 0 bases at V and 0 bases at J, with 14 bases in the middle. In DNA form, the CDR3 reads TGCGCCAGCAGCCAAGATCCATCAGACGGGTTGAACACTGAAGCTTTCTTT. Its protein is CASSQDPSDGLNTEAFF.

The V and J genes are TRBV3-1 (or the pseudogene TRBV3-2) and TRBJ2-1, with TRBD1 matching 9 bases. Germline values: CDR1 LGHDT, CDR2 YNNKEL (reference sequence). J gave up 3 bases and V 6 bases, and 6 bases lay outside the gene matches. The CDR3 extends over 15 amino acids. CDR3 region: CASSLDRGNYNEQFF. The CDR3 region has the DNA TGTGCCAGCAGTCTAGACAGGGGGAACTACAATGAGCAGTTCTTC.

The chain links TRBV28 to TRBJ1-6, with D possibly being TRBD1 (6 bases). Germline-derived CDR1 and CDR2 are MDHEN and SYDVKM. The V gene lost 5 bases and the J gene lost 13 bases, with 9 bases spanning the gap. The CDR3 is made up of 11 amino acids. The CDR3 protein is CASSIQGPLHF. In nucleotides, the CDR3 is TGTGCCAGCAGTATACAGGGCCCCCTCCACTTT.

This chain uses TRBV5-4 with TRBJ1-1; TRBD1 agrees at 8 bases. CDR1 is SGHNT, CDR2 YYREEE, per germline (reference sequence). This CDR3 has 14 amino acids. J lost 5 bases, V lost 4 bases, and 7 bases had no gene match. CDR3 in amino acids: CASSMTGVGTEAFF. The CDR3 nucleotides are TGTGCCAGCAGCATGACAGGGGTTGGGACTGAAGCTTTCTTT.

This chain connects TRBV28 to TRBJ1-2; D gene ambiguous. Trimming removed 4 bases from V and 1 base from J, with 16 bases in between. Germline CDR1 is MDHEN and CDR2 is SYDVKM. The CDR3 extends over 16 amino acids. CDR3 sequence: CASSSVGIASNYGYTF. Written as DNA, the CDR3 is TGTGCCAGCAGTTCAGTAGGGATAGCCAGTAACTATGGCTACACCTTC.

The chain joins TRBV18 to TRBJ2-3, with 7 bases that match TRBD1. Germline V gene data show CDR1 as KGHSH and CDR2 as LQKENI. The CDR3 loop spans 15 amino acids. V shed 4 bases, J shed 3 bases, and the junction held 7 bases outside the gene matches. CDR3 sequence (DNA): TGTGCCAGCTCACAAAGACAGGGAAGGACAGATACGCAGTATTTT. Protein product: CASSQRQGRTDTQYF.

In the case of this clone: An end of the junction differs from the germline gene, which may be a read error. The chain couples TRBV29-1 to TRBJ2-1; a weak D match, TRBD2 (5 bases). Germline CDR1 and CDR2: SQVTM and ANQGSEA. This CDR3 contains 12 residues. CDR3 sequence: CSVEGLNNEQFF. CDR3 in DNA: TGCAGCGTGGAAGGACTGAACAATGAGCAGTTCTTC.

The chain employs TRBV6-6 and TRBJ1-1; maybe TRBD1 (5 bases). This CDR3 is 15 amino acids long. V lost 5 bases to trimming and J lost 4 bases, with 17 bases between them. Germline V gene data show CDR1 as MNHNY and CDR2 as SVGAGI (reference sequence). CDR3 sequence (DNA): TGTGCCAGCAGTAAGGGGCTACCCAGAGGCACTGAAGCTTTCTTT. Amino acid sequence: CASSKGLPRGTEAFF.

This sequence joins TRBV27 and TRBJ1-5; D unclear. There are 15 residues in the CDR3. V was trimmed by 0 bases and J by 0 bases, leaving 6 bases between them. Germline loops: CDR1 MNHEY, CDR2 SMNVEV (reference sequence). In nucleotides, the CDR3 is TGTGCCAGCAGTTTATCGCCATTTAGCAATCAGCCCCAGCATTTT. Translation: CASSLSPFSNQPQHF.

The rearrangement joins TRBV15 to TRBJ1-4, with D perhaps TRBD1 (5 bases). The CDR3 loop spans 15 amino acids. Trimming removed 0 bases at V and 8 bases at J, with 13 bases between. The germline V gene has CDR1 LNHNV and CDR2 YYDKDF (reference sequence). CDR3 nucleotide sequence: TGTGCCACCAGCAGAGATTGGGGGGTTGGGGAAAAACTGTTTTTT. It encodes CATSRDWGVGEKLFF.

The chain is built from TRBV9 and TRBJ1-1, with a tentative D call TRBD1 (6 bases). The CDR3 totals 16 residues. The V end lost 3 bases, the J end lost 0 bases, and 15 bases lay between the germline ends. Germline V gives CDR1 SGDLS, CDR2 YYNGEE. The CDR3 DNA is TGTGCCAGCAGCGGGGCCAGAGGGGGGCTGAACACTGAAGCTTTCTTT. Amino acid sequence: CASSGARGGLNTEAFF.

The gene calls are TRBV6-1 and TRBJ2-7; unclear D gene. The CDR3 is made up of 11 amino acids. With 3 bases removed from V and 4 bases from J, the gap between germline ends came to 4 bases. CDR1 and CDR2 (germline): MNHNS, SASEGT. Here the CDR3 reads CASSDFYEQYF. The CDR3, as DNA: TGTGCCAGCAGTGATTTTTACGAGCAGTACTTC.